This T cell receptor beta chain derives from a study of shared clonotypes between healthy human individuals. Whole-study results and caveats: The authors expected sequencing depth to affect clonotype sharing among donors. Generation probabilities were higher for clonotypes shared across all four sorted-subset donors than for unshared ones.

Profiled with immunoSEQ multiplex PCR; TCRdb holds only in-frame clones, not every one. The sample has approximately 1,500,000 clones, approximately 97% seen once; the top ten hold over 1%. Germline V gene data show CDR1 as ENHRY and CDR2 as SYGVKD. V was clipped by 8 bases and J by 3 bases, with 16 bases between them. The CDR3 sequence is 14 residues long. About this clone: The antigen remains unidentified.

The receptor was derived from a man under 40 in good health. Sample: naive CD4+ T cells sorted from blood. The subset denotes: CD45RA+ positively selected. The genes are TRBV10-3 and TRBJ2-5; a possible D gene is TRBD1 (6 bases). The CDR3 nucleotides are TGTGCCATCTTCCCGCTTAACAGGGAAGAGACCCAGTACTTC. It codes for CAIFPLNREETQYF.